Only a few counts were recorded for the clone carrying this T cell receptor (beta chain). The antigen is not known. These data are taken from a study of CD8 T cells in ankylosing spondylitis. Quantitative barcoded 5'-RACE was used to prepare TCR beta libraries. TCRdb passed the 5' RACE reads through MiXCR, listing each CDR3 protein once. Found here are about 450,000 distinct CDR3 sequences, roughly a quarter of them singletons; the top ten hold 0.75% to 0.9%. The study, taken as a whole, reports: Typical of ankylosing spondylitis blood, it appeared, was a TCR beta motif of under 10 highly homologous variants. Previously reported in reactive arthritis synovial fluid and blood were some of the motif variants.

The sample was blood, either unsorted or a sorted T cell fraction (not recorded which). The receptor was isolated from a male donor with ankylosing spondylitis.

CDR3 DNA sequence: TGCAGTGCTAGGCGCGGCGGCGCCTACGAGCAGTACTTC. This codes for CSARRGGAYEQYF. V and J are TRBV20-1 and TRBJ2-7, with D uncertain. Deletions cut 3 bases from V and 2 bases from J, with 11 bases between. The CDR3 has 13 amino acids. From germline, CDR1 is DFQATT and CDR2 SNEGSKA (reference sequence).